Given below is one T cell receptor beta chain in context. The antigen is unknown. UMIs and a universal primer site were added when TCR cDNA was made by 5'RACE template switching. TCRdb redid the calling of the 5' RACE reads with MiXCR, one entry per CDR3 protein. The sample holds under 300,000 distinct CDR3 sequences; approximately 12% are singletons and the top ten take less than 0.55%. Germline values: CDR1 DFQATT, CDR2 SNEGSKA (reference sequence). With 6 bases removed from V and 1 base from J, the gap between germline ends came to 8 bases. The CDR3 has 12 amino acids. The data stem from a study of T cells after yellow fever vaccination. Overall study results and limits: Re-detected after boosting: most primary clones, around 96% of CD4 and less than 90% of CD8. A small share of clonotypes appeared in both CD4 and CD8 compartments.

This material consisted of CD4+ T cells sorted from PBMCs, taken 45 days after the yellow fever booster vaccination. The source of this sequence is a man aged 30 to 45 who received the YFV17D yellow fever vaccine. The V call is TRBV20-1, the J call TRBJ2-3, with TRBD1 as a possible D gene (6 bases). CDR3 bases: TGCAGTGCGGACAGTGGCACAGATACGCAGTATTTT. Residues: CSADSGTDTQYF.